This entry is about one T cell receptor (beta chain). Antigen specificity is unknown. V gave up 1 base and J gave up 5 bases; unmatched junction bases: 8. The CDR3 is 18 amino acids. CDR1 SSHAT and CDR2 FNYEAQ come from the germline V gene (reference sequence). These data are taken from a study of CD8 T cells in Susac syndrome. Study conclusions and caveats: Susac-specific public clones numbered sixteen in total CD8+ repertoires (and 4 or 5 in CD8+ TEMRA repertoires).

Random hexamers primed reverse transcription of about 0.5 to 1 ug RNA. TCR beta CDR3 was amplified by immunoSEQ multiplex PCR. This amplification extended across 54 Vbeta and 13 Jbeta segments. MiXCR, run by TCRdb on the immunoSEQ multiplex PCR reads, gives a single entry per CDR3 protein. The repertoire holds 95,000 to 150,000 distinct CDR3 sequences, with roughly 94% as singletons. This receptor was taken from a human donor with Susac syndrome. This chain joins TRBV7-7 and TRBJ2-7, with 16 positions matching TRBD2. Sequenced sample: CD8+ T cells from PBMCs. The CDR3 nucleotides read TGTGCCAGCAGCTTAGGACCGGGACTAGCGGGGGGGCTCCACGAGCAGTACTTC. Its translation is CASSLGPGLAGGLHEQYF.